This is a list of T cell receptor beta chains from one sample in a study of blood T cell repertoires in COVID-19. Here immunoSEQ multiplex PCR was the method, and the copy in TCRdb shows in-frame clones only, minus some. The sample lists around 330,000 clones, around 89% occurring once. The sample taken for sequencing was peripheral blood. The receptors originated from a woman younger than 45 with COVID-19, enrolled during active disease. CDR3s include the opening cysteine and the closing phenylalanine or tryptophan. A D gene is named only where the DNA matches it firmly. The size of a clone is reported for some rows only, either as once, few or many, or as a class for expanded clones.

>TRBD1|.|TRBJ1-1|TRBV4-3
CASSQTSGTGRFGNTEAFF
TGCGCCAGCAGCCAGACTTCCGGGACAGGGAGGTTCGGGAACACTGAAGCTTTCTTT
>TRBD1|.|TRBJ2-5|TRBV7-2
CASSSRTGGETQYF
TGTGCCAGCAGCTCAAGGACAGGGGGCGAGACCCAGTACTTC
>TRBD1|.|TRBJ1-1|TRBV18
CASSLQGASEAFF
TGTGCCAGCTCGCTTCAGGGGGCCTCTGAAGCTTTCTTT
>.|.|TRBJ1-1|TRBV27
CASSLGRYTEAFF
TGTGCCAGCAGTTTGGGGAGATACACTGAAGCTTTCTTT
>.|once|TRBJ1-1|TRBV7-9
CASSPAGSLRNTEAFF
TGTGCCAGCAGTCCCGCGGGAAGTTTACGGAACACTGAAGCTTTCTTT
>.|.|TRBJ1-6|TRBV6-5
CASSYSEGVSSPLHF
TGTGCCAGCAGTTACTCCGAGGGTGTTTCTTCACCCCTCCACTTT
>.|.|TRBJ2-1|TRBV15
CATSIVLAEYNEQFF
TGTGCCACCAGCATTGTCCTAGCCGAATACAATGAGCAGTTCTTC
>.|.|TRBJ1-3|TRBV5-1
CASSRTEGQINSGNTIYF
TGCGCCAGCAGCAGGACAGAAGGGCAAATCAACTCTGGAAACACCATATATTTT
>.|.|TRBJ1-4|TRBV4-2
CASSQAPRTARTNEKLFF
TGTGCCAGCAGCCAAGCCCCAAGGACAGCCAGAACTAATGAAAAACTGTTTTTT
>.|.|TRBJ1-2|TRBV28
CASRSPGFPYGYTF
TGTGCCAGCAGAAGTCCGGGTTTCCCCTATGGCTACACCTTC
>.|once|TRBJ1-5|TRBV28
CASLSLTGDNQPQHF
TGTGCCAGCCTAAGCCTGACAGGAGACAATCAGCCCCAGCATTTT
>TRBD2|once|TRBJ2-1|TRBV28
CASLSGGSSYNEQFF
TGTGCCAGCTTGAGCGGGGGGAGCTCCTACAATGAGCAGTTCTTC
>.|.|TRBJ1-6|TRBV6-4
CASSQAQNSPLHF
TGTGCCAGCAGCCAGGCGCAGAATTCACCCCTCCACTTT
>.|.|TRBJ1-4|TRBV28
CASSSATNEKLFF
TGTGCCAGCAGTTCGGCAACTAATGAAAAACTGTTTTTT
>.|.|TRBJ1-5|TRBV9
CASSSWTDPGNQPQHF
TGTGCCAGCAGCTCCTGGACAGATCCAGGCAATCAGCCCCAGCATTTT
>.|.|TRBJ1-2|TRBV4-1
CASSQDSREEVYGYTF
TGCGCCAGCAGCCAAGATAGCAGGGAGGAGGTCTATGGCTACACCTTC
>.|.|TRBJ2-2|TRBV5-1
CASSSGDTDTGELFF
TGCGCCAGCAGCTCAGGGGATACGGACACCGGGGAGCTGTTTTTT
>TRBD2|.|TRBJ2-1|TRBV9
CASSVPSGVQFF
TGTGCCAGCAGCGTCCCTAGCGGGGTGCAGTTCTTC
>.|.|TRBJ2-3|TRBV29-1
CSADTTASDTQYF
TGCAGCGCAGATACTACGGCCTCAGATACGCAGTATTTT
>TRBD1|.|TRBJ1-6|TRBV7-2
CASSLERQGQGLSPLHF
TGTGCCAGCAGCTTAGAAAGACAGGGACAAGGCCTTTCACCCCTCCACTTT
>.|.|TRBJ1-5|TRBV4-2
CASSQDDFTSYQPQHF
TGTGCCAGCAGCCAGGATGACTTTACGAGTTATCAGCCCCAGCATTTT
>TRBD1|.|TRBJ1-5|TRBV10-3
CAIRGTGAGQPQHF
TGTGCCATCAGGGGGACAGGAGCAGGTCAGCCCCAGCATTTT
>TRBD1|.|TRBJ1-1|TRBV6-5
CASSFTQGGGHTEAFF
TGTGCCAGCAGTTTCACCCAAGGGGGCGGTCACACTGAAGCTTTCTTT
>.|.|TRBJ2-7|TRBV5-5
CASSGTGSFEQYF
TGTGCCAGCAGCGGAACAGGTTCATTCGAGCAGTACTTC
>.|.|TRBJ1-4|TRBV7-8
CASSPRGAGIEKLFF
TGTGCCAGCAGCCCCCGCGGTGCGGGGATTGAAAAACTGTTTTTT
>TRBD1|.|TRBJ1-5|TRBV14
CASSQFGQGARQHF
TGTGCCAGCAGCCAGTTTGGACAGGGGGCTCGTCAGCATTTT
>.|.|TRBJ1-3|TRBV24-1
CATSDAGGTENTIYF
TGTGCCACCAGTGATGCTGGGGGGACCGAAAACACCATATATTTT